Below, 3 T cell receptor beta chains from the same sample are listed, as sequenced in a study of cytomegalovirus exposure and HLA in healthy donors (dated by TCRdb to about 2017). The method was the immunoSEQ multiplex PCR assay. For the multiplex PCR, a mixture combining 60 forward primers for TCR Vbeta segments and 13 reverse primers for TCR Jbeta segments was used. Not all clones reach the TCRdb copy of this immuneACCESS table, which keeps in-frame sequences only. Checked studies attribute under half of the gap to unresolved V genes and leave the rest unexplained. The sample table contains roughly 110,000 clones; only one count was recorded for roughly 82% of them. The biggest ten clones account for about 2.5% of the sample. The sample taken for sequencing was PBMCs. Every receptor here comes from a man between 25 and 39 years old in good health and CMV-seropositive.

The chain uses TRBV5-4 and TRBJ2-7, with 10 nucleotides matching TRBD2. Trimming at V came to 0 bases and at J to 4 bases, leaving 10 bases not matched to a gene. The germline V gene has CDR1 SGHNT and CDR2 YYREEE (reference sequence). The CDR3 sequence is 17 residues long. CDR3 nucleotides: TGTGCCAGCAGCTTGGAGTCTAGCGGGGGTTTTTGGTACGAGCAGTACTTC. Translating it yields CASSLESSGGFWYEQYF.

CDR3 in amino acids: CASSKNSPNYGYTF. The CDR3 DNA follows: TGTGCCAGTAGTAAAAACTCCCCAAACTATGGCTACACCTTC. The genes are TRBV19 and TRBJ1-2; D is uncertain. V lost 4 bases and J lost 2, with 11 bases in between. Per germline, CDR1 LNHDA and CDR2 SQIVND (reference sequence). This CDR3 contains 14 residues.

CDR3 coding DNA: TGTGCCAGCAGCTTAGGCGGTAGGGGGACTGAAGCTTTCTTT. It is translated as CASSLGGRGTEAFF. The chain recombines TRBV7-6 with TRBJ1-1; D possibly corresponds to TRBD1 (6 bases). V was cut by 1 base and J by 5 bases, with 11 bases left in between. CDR1 is SGHVS, CDR2 FNYEAQ, per germline. CDR3 size: 14 residues. The entire variable domain, with the rest obtained from reference TRBV7-6 and TRBJ1-1, is as follows: GAGVSQSPRYKVTKRGQDVALRCDPISGHVSLYWYRQALGQGPEFLTYFNYEAQQDKSGLPNDRFSAERPEGSISTLTIQRTEQRDSAMYRCASSLGGRGTEAFFGQGTRLTVV.